This T cell receptor (beta chain) was identified in a study of spatial heterogeneity in lung cancer. Overall study context: Bulk RNA-seq from matched material yielded a T cell module score that correlated strongly with TCR transcript counts in tumor regions. TCR and UMI combinations that were unique each appeared, on average, more than ten times in raw reads. Findings of the study overall: Intratumoral expanded alpha and beta TCR counts were found to track tumor mutation counts.

On each TCR cDNA molecule, a unique molecular identifier was present. TCRdb reanalysed the 5' RACE reads using MiXCR and keeps one entry per CDR3 protein. The repertoire has 2,000 to 2,500 distinct CDR3 sequences, less than 25% of them found once; the top ten carry around 24%. This clonotype qualifies as medium-sized. Its matching antigen is unknown. Per the germline V gene, CDR1 is SGDLS and CDR2 is YYNGEE. The CDR3 covers 14 residues. Trimming removed 5 bases from V and 3 bases from J; junction bases left unmatched: 4. As to time point: sample taken at primary tumor resection. Samples came from around 70 TRACERx patients with untreated early-stage lung cancer.

The source was lung tumor tissue, collected at surgery. The TCR originated in a male donor with early-stage non-small cell lung cancer. The chain links TRBV9 to TRBJ2-5; 10 nucleotides agree with TRBD2. CDR3 in DNA: TGTGCCAGCAGTCCTAGCGGGGGTAAAGAGACCCAGTACTTC. Amino acid sequence: CASSPSGGKETQYF.